Included here is one T cell receptor (beta chain) sequence, with context. Its antigen is not yet known. No much larger clone exists at a distance of one base, and base qualities are not known. The data were obtained in a study of blood T cell repertoires in COVID-19 (dated by TCRdb to 2019 to 2021). Some background on the complete study: Samples covering the acute and convalescent phases of COVID-19 were provided by collaborators in the United States, Italy and Spain. The material from the prospective study consisted of cDNA or gDNA derived from T cells, B-cell-depleted T cells, or PBMCs. Deeply sampled blood TCRbeta repertoires from subjects exposed to, actively infected with, or recovered from COVID-19 were included in the dataset. A freely available public database, intended as a resource for researchers studying the immune response to SARS-CoV-2, is where the repertoires were released. Samples came from the ongoing ImmuneRACE study (first 160 participants) plus 1,254 subjects from 6 global collaborators. Nearly every sample came with metadata listing a de-identified subject ID, COVID-19 status, age in years and sex. Where HLA class I and class II types were available, the types were taken from metadata supplied by the sample provider, not from assay-based typing.

TCRbeta CDR3 regions were amplified from genomic DNA using the immunoSEQ Assay, a bias-controlled multiplex PCR. On the authors' methods: The number of nucleated cells in each sample was estimated by amplification of reference gene primers within the assay. To quantify the absolute abundance of each unique TCRbeta CDR3 rearrangement, sequence reads were collapsed and filtered. For each sample, productive Simpson clonality was calculated as the square root of Simpson's diversity index across productive rearrangements. TCRdb holds this immuneACCESS table with in-frame rearrangements only. Some clones are missing; in checked studies, unresolved V genes explain under half, and the rest has no known cause. From that table come the V and J calls and clone size; the DNA was used to work out D and trimming. The sample records 250,000 to 300,000 clones, around nine tenths of which are singletons. The ten largest clones represent 2% to 2.5% of the sample.

For CDR1 and CDR2, the germline V gene lists SGHVS and FNYEAQ. The CDR3 contains 15 residues, cysteine and phenylalanine counted. Only the CDR3 portion is preserved as DNA: 45 bases, with reading frame beginning at the first base. Clipping removes 5 bases from V and 2 bases from J, with 9 as the unmatched junction base count. What the work shows at the level of the full study, not this receptor alone: The amount of clinical and demographic metadata varied by source and participant and was provided uncurated.

Whole blood was collected in K2EDTA tubes by collaborating institutions according to the institutions' own protocols. For TCRbeta analysis, collaborators shipped samples as frozen whole blood, isolated PBMCs, or DNA extracted from either of those sample types. This receptor was obtained from a man over 45 with acute or convalescent COVID-19. Sequencing was done on a sample of peripheral blood. The rearrangement combines TRBV7-6 with TRBJ2-7, with 7 bases in between that match TRBD2. Here the CDR3 is given as CASSVGTGGTYEQYF. The nucleotide sequence reads TGTGCCAGCAGCGTGGGGACGGGGGGAACCTACGAGCAGTACTTC.